This TCR beta chain was captured by sequencing in a study of blood T cell repertoires in COVID-19. Study-wide background: Samples came from the United States, Italy and Spain, spanning acute and convalescent COVID-19. PBMCs, B-cell-depleted T cells, or T cells were the source of the cDNA or gDNA that made up the material.

Original data processing: Nucleated cell number was recorded as an estimate derived from reference gene primer amplification. Sequenced by immunoSEQ multiplex PCR; TCRdb stores in-frame clones only, minus some. The DNA gave D and trimming, while V, J and clone size come from that table. This sample has 300,000 or so clones, with around 86% found just once. The CDR3 runs 15 residues. J lost 4 bases, V lost 2 bases, and 8 bases had no gene match. From germline, CDR1 is GTSNPN and CDR2 SVGIG (reference sequence). The rearrangement uses TRBV30 and TRBJ1-2; 9 positions match TRBD1. The specimen sequenced was peripheral blood. This receptor was obtained from a woman aged 40 to 50 who had recovered from COVID-19. CDR3 residues: CAWSLPGQGFYGYTF. CDR3 DNA: TGTGCCTGGAGTCTTCCGGGACAGGGATTCTATGGCTACACCTTC.